These 9 T cell receptor beta chains originate from one sample sequenced in a study of T cell changes during pregnancy in multiple sclerosis. TCRdb's copy holds only in-frame clones and misses some; the assay was immunoSEQ multiplex PCR. The sample has approximately 80,000 clones, just under 95% seen once. The sample consisted of peripheral blood, taken in the second trimester of pregnancy. The receptors derive from a female donor in good health, enrolled as a control in a pregnancy study.

The V gene is TRBV10-3, the J gene TRBJ1-2, with D tentatively TRBD1 (5 bases). Trimming left V 8 bases short and J 3 bases short, with 10 bases between. CDR1 is ENHRY, CDR2 SYGVKD, per germline. This CDR3 has 12 residues. The CDR3 coding sequence is TGTGCCATCCGTCAGGGCGACTATGGCTACACCTTC. Encoded protein: CAIRQGDYGYTF.

The chain has TRBV9 and TRBJ1-2; the D gene is possibly TRBD1 (5 bases). CDR1 is SGDLS, CDR2 YYNGEE, per germline. The CDR3 loop spans 19 amino acids. The V and J ends lost 1 base and 6 bases respectively, with 28 bases between them. CDR3 nucleotides: TGTGCCAGCAGCGTAAAGCGGGGACCTAATTCCAACCCGGATAATGGCTACACCTTC. It encodes CASSVKRGPNSNPDNGYTF.

This sequence joins TRBV7-9 and TRBJ2-6, with 7 bases that match TRBD1. With 5 bases clipped from V and 1 base from J, the junction kept 2 bases outside the gene matches. Germline V CDR1 and CDR2: SEHNR, FQNEAQ (reference sequence). CDR3 length: 15 residues. CDR3 loop: CASSRDRSGANVLTF. The CDR3 DNA follows: TGTGCCAGCAGCAGGGACAGATCTGGGGCCAACGTCCTGACTTTC.

This sequence joins TRBV7-2 and TRBJ2-3, with 10 bases fitting TRBD2. Germline V CDR1 and CDR2: SGHTA, FQGNSA. The CDR3 runs 17 residues. With V trimmed by 5 bases and J by 4 bases, 12 bases remained unmatched. As DNA, the CDR3 is TGTGCCAGCAGCAGTCCCGTTAGCGGGGGGTTAGCAGATACGCAGTATTTT. This sequence encodes CASSSPVSGGLADTQYF.

This sequence joins TRBV7-8 and TRBJ1-6, with D perhaps matching TRBD1 (6 bases). The V end lost 3 bases, the J end lost 6 bases, and 9 bases lay between the germline ends. Germline CDR1 reads SGHVS; CDR2 reads FQNEAQ. The CDR3 has 14 residues. The CDR3 sequence is CASSFRDINSPLHF. Written as DNA, the CDR3 is TGTGCCAGCAGCTTTAGGGACATTAATTCACCCCTCCACTTT.

This chain uses TRBV7-8 with TRBJ1-4, with TRBD1 identical over 7 bases. Trimming cost V 5 bases and J 7 bases; bases outside gene matches: 10. CDR1 SGHVS and CDR2 FQNEAQ come from the germline V gene. The CDR3 totals 15 residues. The CDR3 spells CASSAHRGESEKLFF. The CDR3 DNA reads TGTGCCAGCAGCGCCCACAGGGGCGAGAGTGAAAAACTGTTTTTT.

The rearrangement uses TRBV7-2 and TRBJ2-6; a weak D match, TRBD2 (5 bases). The CDR3 loop spans 18 amino acids. CDR1 and CDR2 (germline): SGHTA, FQGNSA. Trimming removed 4 bases from V and 2 bases from J, with 18 bases in between. CDR3 sequence: CASSSVAGASAGANVLTF. CDR3 sequence (DNA): TGTGCCAGCAGCTCCGTGGCGGGTGCCAGCGCTGGGGCCAACGTCCTGACTTTC. Looking up the rest from reference TRBV7-2 and TRBJ2-6 gives the full variable domain: GAGVSQSPSNKVTEKGKDVELRCDPISGHTALYWYRQSLGQGLEFLIYFQGNSAPDKSGLPSDRFSAERTGGSVSTLTIQRTQQEDSAVYLCASSSVAGASAGANVLTFGAGSRLTVL.

This chain connects TRBV5-1 to TRBJ2-1, with TRBD2 identical over 7 bases. After removal of 0 bases from V and 3 bases from J, the junction contained 6 bases not matched to a gene. The V gene's germline CDR1 is SGHRS and CDR2 YFSETQ. The CDR3 has 16 amino acids. CDR3 protein: CASSLGGGGIYNEQFF. CDR3 coding DNA: TGCGCCAGCAGCTTGGGGGGCGGGGGAATCTACAATGAGCAGTTCTTC.

The chain couples TRBV7-2 to TRBJ1-1; 7 nucleotides agree with TRBD1. V shed 3 bases, J shed 5 bases, and the junction held 6 bases outside the gene matches. The CDR3 covers 14 residues. CDR1 is SGHTA, CDR2 FQGNSA, per germline. The CDR3 here is CASSFWAGGTEAFF. In nucleotides, the CDR3 is TGTGCCAGCAGCTTCTGGGCAGGGGGGACTGAAGCTTTCTTT.